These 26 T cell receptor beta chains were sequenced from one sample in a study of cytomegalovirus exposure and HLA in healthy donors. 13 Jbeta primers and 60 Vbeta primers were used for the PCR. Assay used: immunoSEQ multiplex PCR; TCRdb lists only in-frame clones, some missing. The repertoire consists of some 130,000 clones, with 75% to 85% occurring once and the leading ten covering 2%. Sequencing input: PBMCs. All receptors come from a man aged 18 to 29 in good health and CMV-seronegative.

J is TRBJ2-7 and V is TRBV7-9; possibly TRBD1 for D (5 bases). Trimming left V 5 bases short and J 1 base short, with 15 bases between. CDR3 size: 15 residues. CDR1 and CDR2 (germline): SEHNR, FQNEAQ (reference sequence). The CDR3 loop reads CASSPTTVPSYEQYF. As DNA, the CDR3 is TGTGCCAGCAGCCCCACGACAGTTCCTTCCTACGAGCAGTACTTC.

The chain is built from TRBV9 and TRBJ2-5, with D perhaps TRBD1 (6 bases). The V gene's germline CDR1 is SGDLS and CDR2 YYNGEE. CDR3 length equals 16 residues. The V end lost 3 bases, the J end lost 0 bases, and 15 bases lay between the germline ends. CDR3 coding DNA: TGTGCCAGCAGCGAGGGACACCGATCGTACCAAGAGACCCAGTACTTC. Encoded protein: CASSEGHRSYQETQYF. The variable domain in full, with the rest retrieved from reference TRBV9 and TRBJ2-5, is DSGVTQTPKHLITATGQRVTLRCSPRSGDLSVYWYQQSLDQGLQFLIQYYNGEERAKGNILERFSAQQFPDLHSELNLSSLELGDSALYFCASSEGHRSYQETQYFGPGTRLLVL.

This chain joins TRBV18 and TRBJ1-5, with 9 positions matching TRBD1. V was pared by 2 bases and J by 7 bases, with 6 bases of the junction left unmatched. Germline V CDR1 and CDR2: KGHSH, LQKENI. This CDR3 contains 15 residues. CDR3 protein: CASSPNRDRAQPQHF. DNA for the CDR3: TGTGCCAGCTCACCAAACCGGGACAGGGCGCAGCCCCAGCATTTT.

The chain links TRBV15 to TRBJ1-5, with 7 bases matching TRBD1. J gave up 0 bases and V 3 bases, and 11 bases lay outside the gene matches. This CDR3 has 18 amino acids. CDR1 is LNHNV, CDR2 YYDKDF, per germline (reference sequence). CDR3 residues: CATSSRGQRSYSNQPQHF. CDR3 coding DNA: TGTGCCACCAGCAGTAGGGGACAGAGGTCTTATAGCAATCAGCCCCAGCATTTT.

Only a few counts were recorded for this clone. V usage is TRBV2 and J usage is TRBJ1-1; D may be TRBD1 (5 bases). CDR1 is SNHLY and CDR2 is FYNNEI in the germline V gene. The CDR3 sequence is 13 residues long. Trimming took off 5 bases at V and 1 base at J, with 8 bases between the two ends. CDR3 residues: CASSRTGNTEAFF. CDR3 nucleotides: TGTGCCAGCAGTCGAACAGGGAACACTGAAGCTTTCTTT.

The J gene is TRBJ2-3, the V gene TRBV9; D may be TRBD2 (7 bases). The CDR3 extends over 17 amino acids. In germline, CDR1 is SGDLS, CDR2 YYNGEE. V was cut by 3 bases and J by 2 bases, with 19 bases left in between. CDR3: CASSEGGKRVNTDTQYF. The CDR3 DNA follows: TGTGCCAGCAGCGAGGGGGGGAAGCGGGTGAACACAGATACGCAGTATTTT. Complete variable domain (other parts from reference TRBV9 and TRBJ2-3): DSGVTQTPKHLITATGQRVTLRCSPRSGDLSVYWYQQSLDQGLQFLIQYYNGEERAKGNILERFSAQQFPDLHSELNLSSLELGDSALYFCASSEGGKRVNTDTQYFGPGTRLTVL.

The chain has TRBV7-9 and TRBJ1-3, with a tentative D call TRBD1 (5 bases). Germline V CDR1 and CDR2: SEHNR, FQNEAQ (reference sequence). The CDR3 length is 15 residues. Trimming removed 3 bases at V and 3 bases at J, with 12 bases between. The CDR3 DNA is TGTGCCAGCAGCTTGAAGGGGTCTGGTGGAAACACCATATATTTT. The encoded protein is CASSLKGSGGNTIYF. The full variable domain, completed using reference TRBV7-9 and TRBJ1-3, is DTGVSQNPRHKITKRGQNVTFRCDPISEHNRLYWYRQTLGQGPEFLTYFQNEAQLEKSRLLSDRFSAERPKGSFSTLEIQRTEQGDSAMYLCASSLKGSGGNTIYFGEGSWLTVV.

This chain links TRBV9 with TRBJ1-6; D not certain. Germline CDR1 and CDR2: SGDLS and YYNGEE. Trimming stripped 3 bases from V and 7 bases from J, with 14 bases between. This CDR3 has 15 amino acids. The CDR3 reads CASSGRDGRNSPLHF. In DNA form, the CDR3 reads TGTGCCAGCAGCGGCCGAGACGGGAGGAATTCACCCCTCCACTTT.

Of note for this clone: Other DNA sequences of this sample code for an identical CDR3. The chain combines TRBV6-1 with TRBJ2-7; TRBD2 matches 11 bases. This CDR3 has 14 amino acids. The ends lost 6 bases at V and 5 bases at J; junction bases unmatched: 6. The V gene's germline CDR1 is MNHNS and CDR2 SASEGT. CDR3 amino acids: CASRLAGVGHEQYV. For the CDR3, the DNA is TGTGCCAGCAGACTAGCGGGAGTAGGGCACGAGCAGTACGTC.

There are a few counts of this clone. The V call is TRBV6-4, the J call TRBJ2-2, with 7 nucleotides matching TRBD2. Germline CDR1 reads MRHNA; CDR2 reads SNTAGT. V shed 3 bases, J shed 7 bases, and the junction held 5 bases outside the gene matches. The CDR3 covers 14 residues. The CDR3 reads CASSERGEVGELFF. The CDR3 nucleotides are TGTGCCAGCAGTGAACGGGGGGAAGTCGGGGAGCTGTTTTTT.

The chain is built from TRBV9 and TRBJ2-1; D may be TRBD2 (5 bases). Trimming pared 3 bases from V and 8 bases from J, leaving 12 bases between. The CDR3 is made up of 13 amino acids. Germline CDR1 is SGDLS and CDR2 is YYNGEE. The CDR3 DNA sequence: TGTGCCAGCAGCGCAGGACTTAGCGATGAGCAGTTCTTC. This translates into CASSAGLSDEQFF.

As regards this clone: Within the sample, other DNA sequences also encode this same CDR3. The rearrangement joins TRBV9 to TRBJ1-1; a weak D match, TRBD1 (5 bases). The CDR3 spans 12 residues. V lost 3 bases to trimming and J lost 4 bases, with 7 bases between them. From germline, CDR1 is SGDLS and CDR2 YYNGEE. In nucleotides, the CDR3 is TGTGCCAGCAGCGGGGGGGGCACTGAAGCTTTCTTT. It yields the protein CASSGGGTEAFF.

The CDR3: CASSARLAGGSGELFF. For the CDR3, the DNA is TGTGCCAGCAGCGCGAGACTAGCGGGAGGCTCGGGGGAGCTGTTTTTT. The gene calls are TRBV5-4 and TRBJ2-2; 13 bases align to TRBD2. Looked up from germline, CDR1 is SGHNT and CDR2 is YYREEE (reference sequence). There are 16 residues in the CDR3. The J segment lost 8 bases and the V segment lost 4 bases, leaving 8 bases of the junction unmatched.

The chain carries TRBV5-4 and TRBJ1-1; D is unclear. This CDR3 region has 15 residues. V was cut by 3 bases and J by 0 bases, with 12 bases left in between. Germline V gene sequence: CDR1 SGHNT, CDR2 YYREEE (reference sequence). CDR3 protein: CASSSTVAMNTEAFF. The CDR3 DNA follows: TGTGCCAGCAGCTCAACAGTGGCCATGAACACTGAAGCTTTCTTT.

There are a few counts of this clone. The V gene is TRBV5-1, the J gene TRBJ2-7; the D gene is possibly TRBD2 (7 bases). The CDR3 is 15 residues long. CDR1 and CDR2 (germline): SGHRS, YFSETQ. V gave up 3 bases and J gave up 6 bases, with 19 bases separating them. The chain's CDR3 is CASSWEGGGPFEQYF. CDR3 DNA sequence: TGCGCCAGCAGCTGGGAAGGGGGGGGACCGTTCGAGCAGTACTTC. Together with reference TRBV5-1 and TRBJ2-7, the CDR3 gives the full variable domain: KAGVTQTPRYLIKTRGQQVTLSCSPISGHRSVSWYQQTPGQGLQFLFEYFSETQRNKGNFPGRFSGRQFSNSRSEMNVSTLELGDSALYLCASSWEGGGPFEQYFGPGTRLTVT.

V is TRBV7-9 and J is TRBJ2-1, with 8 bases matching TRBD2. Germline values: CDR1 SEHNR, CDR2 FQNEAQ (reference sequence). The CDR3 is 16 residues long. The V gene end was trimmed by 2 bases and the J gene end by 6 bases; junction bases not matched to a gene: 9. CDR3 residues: CASSLPGLESVNEQFF. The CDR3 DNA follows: TGTGCCAGCAGCTTACCGGGACTAGAGTCTGTCAATGAGCAGTTCTTC. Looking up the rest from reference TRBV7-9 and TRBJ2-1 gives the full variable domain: DTGVSQNPRHKITKRGQNVTFRCDPISEHNRLYWYRQTLGQGPEFLTYFQNEAQLEKSRLLSDRFSAERPKGSFSTLEIQRTEQGDSAMYLCASSLPGLESVNEQFFGPGTRLTVL.

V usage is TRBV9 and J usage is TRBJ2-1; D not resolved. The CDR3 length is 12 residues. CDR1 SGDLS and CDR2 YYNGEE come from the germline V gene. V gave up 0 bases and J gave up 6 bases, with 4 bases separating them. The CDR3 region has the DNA TGTGCCAGCAGCGTAGATAGCAATGAGCAGTTCTTC. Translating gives CASSVDSNEQFF.

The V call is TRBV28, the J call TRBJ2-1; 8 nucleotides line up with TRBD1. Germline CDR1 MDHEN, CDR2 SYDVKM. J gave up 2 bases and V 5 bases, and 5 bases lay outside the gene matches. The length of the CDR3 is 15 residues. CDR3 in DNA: TGTGCCAGCAGTCAAGCGACAGGGGCCTACAATGAGCAGTTCTTC. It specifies CASSQATGAYNEQFF. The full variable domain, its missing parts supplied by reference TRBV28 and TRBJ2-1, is DVKVTQSSRYLVKRTGEKVFLECVQDMDHENMFWYRQDPGLGLRLIYFSYDVKMKEKGDIPEGYSVSREKKERFSLILESASTNQTSMYLCASSQATGAYNEQFFGPGTRLTVL.

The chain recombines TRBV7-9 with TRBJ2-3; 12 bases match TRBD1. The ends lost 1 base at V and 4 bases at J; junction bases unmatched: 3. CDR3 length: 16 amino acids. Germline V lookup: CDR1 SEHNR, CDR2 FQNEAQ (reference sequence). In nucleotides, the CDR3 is TGTGCCAGCAGCTTAGGGGACAGGGGGCGTTCAGATACGCAGTATTTT. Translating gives CASSLGDRGRSDTQYF.

CDR3 residues: CASSHLDSHTGELFF. In nucleotides, the CDR3 is TGTGCCAGCAGCCACCTGGACAGCCACACCGGGGAGCTGTTTTTT. The rearrangement joins TRBV14 to TRBJ2-2; possibly TRBD1 for D (6 bases). Germline CDR1 SGHDN, CDR2 FVKESK. The CDR3 loop spans 15 amino acids. V was shortened by 3 bases and J by 3 bases, with 11 bases between the two germline ends. The whole variable domain, filled in from reference TRBV14 and TRBJ2-2, reads EAGVTQFPSHSVIEKGQTVTLRCDPISGHDNLYWYRRVMGKEIKFLLHFVKESKQDESGMPNNRFLAERTGGTYSTLKVQPAELEDSGVYFCASSHLDSHTGELFFGEGSRLTVL.

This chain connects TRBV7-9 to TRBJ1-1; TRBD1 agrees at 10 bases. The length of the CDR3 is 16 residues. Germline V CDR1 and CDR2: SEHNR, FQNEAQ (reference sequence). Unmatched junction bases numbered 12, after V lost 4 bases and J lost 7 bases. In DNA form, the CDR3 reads TGTGCCAGCAGCTCCAGACAGGGGGCCCGACTAATTGAAGCTTTCTTT. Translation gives CASSSRQGARLIEAFF. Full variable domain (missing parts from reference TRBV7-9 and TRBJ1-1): DTGVSQNPRHKITKRGQNVTFRCDPISEHNRLYWYRQTLGQGPEFLTYFQNEAQLEKSRLLSDRFSAERPKGSFSTLEIQRTEQGDSAMYLCASSSRQGARLIEAFFGQGTRLTVV.

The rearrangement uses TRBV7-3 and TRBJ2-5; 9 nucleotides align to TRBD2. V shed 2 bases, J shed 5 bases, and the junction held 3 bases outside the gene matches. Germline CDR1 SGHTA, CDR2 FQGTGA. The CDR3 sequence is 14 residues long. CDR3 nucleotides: TGTGCCAGCAGCTTAGGGACTAGCTCGGAGACCCAGTACTTC. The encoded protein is CASSLGTSSETQYF.

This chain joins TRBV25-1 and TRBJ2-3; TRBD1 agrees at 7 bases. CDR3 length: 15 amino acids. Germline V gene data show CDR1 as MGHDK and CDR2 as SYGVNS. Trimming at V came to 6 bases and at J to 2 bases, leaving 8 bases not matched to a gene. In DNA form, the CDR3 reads TGTGCCAGCAGGAAACAGGGGACGACCACAGATACGCAGTATTTT. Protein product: CASRKQGTTTDTQYF.

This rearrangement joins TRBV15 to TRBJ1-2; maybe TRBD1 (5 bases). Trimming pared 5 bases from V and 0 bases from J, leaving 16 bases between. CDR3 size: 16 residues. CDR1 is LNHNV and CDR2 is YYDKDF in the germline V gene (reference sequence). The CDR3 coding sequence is TGTGCCACCAGCCCAGGGAGGGGCAGATCTAACTATGGCTACACCTTC. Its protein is CATSPGRGRSNYGYTF.

Here the CDR3 DNA reads TGCAGCGTCACGCTAGGGGCTGAAGGGACTAGCGGGAGTAGGTACAATGAGCAGTTCTTC. Translating it yields CSVTLGAEGTSGSRYNEQFF. The rearrangement uses TRBV29-1 and TRBJ2-1; 14 positions agree with TRBD2. V shed 6 bases and J 4 bases; nucleotides not matched to a gene: 20. Germline CDR1 and CDR2: SQVTM and ANQGSEA. This CDR3 spans 20 amino acids.

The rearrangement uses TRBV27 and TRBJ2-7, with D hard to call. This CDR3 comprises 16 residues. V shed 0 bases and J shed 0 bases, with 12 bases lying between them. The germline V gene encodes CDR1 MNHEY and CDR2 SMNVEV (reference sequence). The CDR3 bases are TGTGCCAGCAGTTTATCGTGGCAGGCCAGCTCCTACGAGCAGTACTTC. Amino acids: CASSLSWQASSYEQYF.